This T cell receptor beta chain was recorded in a study of blood T cells in healthy people across ages. The germline V and J ends were trimmed by 6 bases and 2 bases, with 14 bases remaining between them. CDR1 is KGHSH, CDR2 LQKENI, per germline. This CDR3 spans 14 amino acids. In regard to this clonotype: What it binds is not known.

Findings and limits, study-wide: Unsorted PBMCs ruled out conclusive naive versus antigen-experienced comparison. Long-lived donors carried more naive CD4+ cells and greater diversity than aged donors.

Peripheral blood from each donor was collected in a volume of approximately 9.2 milliliters. Primed by a sample-barcoded 5' primer and a J-beta primer mix, a second PCR proceeded for about 6 to 12 cycles. All samples yielded 3 million or more CDR3-containing paired-end reads. TCRdb ran MiXCR on the 5' RACE reads and lists one entry per CDR3 protein. Of 1.6 million or so distinct CDR3 sequences in the sample, around 35% were seen once. The chain recombines TRBV18 with TRBJ2-7; D might be TRBD1 (6 bases). Sequenced sample: blood. This clonotype was obtained from a woman aged 25 to 45 in good health. The CDR3 sequence is CASSDSIGAYEQYF. The CDR3 DNA is TGTGCCAGCTCGGACAGCATCGGTGCCTACGAGCAGTACTTC.